A selection of T cell receptor beta chains follows, all from one sample in a study of blood T cell repertoires in COVID-19. TCRdb's table, derived via immunoSEQ multiplex PCR, lists solely in-frame clones and lacks some. The sample includes 250,000 to 300,000 clones, just over 90% of them seen just once. The sample taken for sequencing was PBMCs or T cells enriched from blood (not recorded which). All receptors derive from a woman aged 40 to 50 with acute COVID-19. Each CDR3 is given with its conserved first and last residue. The D gene is left open where the match is weak. Clone sizes are given selectively: once, few, many, or a class where the clone is expanded.

v_call	d_call	clone_size	j_call	cdr3_aa	cdr3_nt
TRBV12-5	.	.	TRBJ1-1	CASGFKPEVAEAFF	TGTGCTAGTGGTTTCAAACCCGAGGTTGCTGAAGCTTTCTTT
TRBV7-3	.	.	TRBJ2-3	CASSLTGRRTDTQYF	TGTGCCAGCAGCTTAACAGGGAGAAGGACAGATACGCAGTATTTT
TRBV7-9	.	.	TRBJ2-1	CASSLSGSEQFF	TGTGCCAGCAGCTTATCGGGAAGTGAGCAGTTCTTC
TRBV6-2/TRBV6-3	.	.	TRBJ2-1	CASSYSRGSTYNEQFF	TGTGCCAGCAGTTACTCAAGGGGCTCGACCTACAATGAGCAGTTCTTC
TRBV2	.	.	TRBJ2-2	CASSQAFTGELFF	TGTGCCAGCAGTCAGGCTTTCACCGGGGAGCTGTTTTTT
TRBV5-1	.	.	TRBJ2-3	CASSPFGGSTDTQYF	TGCGCCAGCAGCCCATTTGGGGGGAGCACAGATACGCAGTATTTT
TRBV3-1/TRBV3-2	TRBD1	.	TRBJ2-2	CASSLINRDRANTGELFF	TGTGCCAGCAGCCTAATCAACCGGGACAGGGCGAACACCGGGGAGCTGTTTTTT
TRBV5-6	.	.	TRBJ2-3	CASSSQLSFTQYF	TGTGCCAGCAGCTCTCAACTGTCCTTCACGCAGTATTTT
TRBV7-2	TRBD1	.	TRBJ2-2	CASARTGNTGELFF	TGTGCCAGCGCTAGGACAGGGAACACCGGGGAGCTGTTTTTT
TRBV7-6	TRBD1	.	TRBJ1-2	CASSPTPDRVYTF	TGTGCCAGCAGCCCCACACCGGACAGGGTGTACACCTTC
TRBV19	TRBD1	.	TRBJ1-1	CASHRDRGTEAFF	TGTGCCAGTCACCGGGACAGGGGGACTGAAGCTTTCTTT
TRBV3-1/TRBV3-2	TRBD2	.	TRBJ2-1	CASSQRTSEYNEQFF	TGTGCCAGCAGCCAAAGGACTAGCGAGTACAATGAGCAGTTCTTC
TRBV23-1	TRBD1	.	TRBJ2-1	CASSQNRGKFPYNEQFF	TGCGCCAGCAGTCAAAACAGGGGGAAGTTTCCCTACAATGAGCAGTTCTTC
TRBV7-2	TRBD1	.	TRBJ1-3	CASSFDRGVGNTIYF	TGTGCCAGCAGCTTTGACAGGGGAGTTGGAAACACCATATATTTT
TRBV2	TRBD1	few	TRBJ1-4	CASSGTGAQSNEKLFF	TGTGCCAGCAGTGGGACAGGGGCGCAAAGTAATGAAAAACTGTTTTTT
TRBV5-1	.	.	TRBJ2-3	CASSKGETDTQYF	TGCGCCAGCAGCAAGGGGGAAACAGATACGCAGTATTTT
TRBV6-5	.	.	TRBJ2-2	CASRYGLRRTGELFF	TGTGCCAGCAGATACGGACTACGAAGAACCGGGGAGCTGTTTTTT
TRBV28	TRBD1	few	TRBJ1-2	CATKTPGTGAGGYTF	TGTGCCACCAAGACCCCCGGGACAGGGGCTGGAGGCTACACCTTC
TRBV5-4	TRBD2	.	TRBJ2-3	CASSLPGGGTDTQYF	TGTGCCAGCAGCTTGCCGGGGGGTGGCACAGATACGCAGTATTTT
TRBV12-3/TRBV12-4	TRBD2	.	TRBJ2-7	CASSTSGYEQYF	TGTGCCAGCAGTACTAGCGGATACGAGCAGTACTTC
TRBV24-1	TRBD1	once	TRBJ2-3	CATSDLRGQTDTQYF	TGTGCCACCAGTGATTTAAGGGGGCAGACAGATACGCAGTATTTT
TRBV9	TRBD1	.	TRBJ2-2	CASSLSWGQGAGELFF	TGTGCCAGCAGTCTCTCCTGGGGGCAGGGGGCCGGGGAGCTGTTTTTT
TRBV6-5	TRBD2	once	TRBJ2-7	CASRLAGGDTYEQYF	TGTGCCAGCAGACTAGCGGGGGGCGATACCTACGAGCAGTACTTC
TRBV5-5	TRBD1	.	TRBJ1-6	CASSLGRDRASPLHF	TGTGCCAGCAGCTTGGGCCGGGACAGGGCATCACCCCTCCACTTT
TRBV2	TRBD1	once	TRBJ2-1	CASREDRGLNNEQFF	TGTGCCAGCAGGGAGGACAGGGGGCTTAACAATGAGCAGTTCTTC
TRBV15	TRBD1	.	TRBJ2-7	CATSRDGDRGFVGAYEQYF	TGTGCCACCAGCAGAGATGGGGACAGGGGATTCGTTGGCGCCTACGAGCAGTACTTC
TRBV4-1	TRBD1	.	TRBJ2-2	CASSQEGTGGPGELFF	TGCGCCAGCAGCCAAGAAGGGACAGGGGGCCCCGGGGAGCTGTTTTTT
TRBV6-1	.	.	TRBJ1-1	CASSELAPGNTEAFF	TGTGCCAGCAGTGAACTGGCACCGGGGAACACTGAAGCTTTCTTT
TRBV19	.	.	TRBJ1-2	CASNPLGGGYGYTF	TGTGCCAGTAACCCCCTGGGGGGGGGATATGGCTACACCTTC
TRBV28	.	.	TRBJ2-2	CASSFFDRETGELFF	TGTGCCAGCAGCTTTTTTGACAGAGAAACCGGGGAGCTGTTTTTT
TRBV18	TRBD1	.	TRBJ1-2	CASSPPGGGGDGYTF	TGTGCCAGCTCACCACCTGGAGGAGGGGGCGATGGCTACACCTTC
TRBV7-2	.	.	TRBJ1-2	CASSTKTAYGYTF	TGTGCCAGCAGCACAAAGACAGCGTATGGCTACACCTTC
TRBV5-6	TRBD1	.	TRBJ1-5	CASSFGAGGDQPQHF	TGTGCCAGCAGCTTTGGGGCAGGGGGCGATCAGCCCCAGCATTTT
TRBV5-4	.	.	TRBJ2-3	CASSLRSTTDTQYF	TGTGCCAGCAGCTTGCGCAGTACCACAGATACGCAGTATTTT
TRBV4-1	.	.	TRBJ1-1	CASSHQGVVGTEAFF	TGCGCCAGCAGCCACCAAGGGGTCGTTGGGACTGAAGCTTTCTTT
TRBV6-5	.	.	TRBJ1-2	CASSRTGEGYGYTF	TGTGCCAGCAGTCGAACGGGTGAGGGCTATGGCTACACCTTC
TRBV28	TRBD1	once	TRBJ2-1	CASSPGQWAGDEVF	TGTGCCAGCAGTCCGGGACAGTGGGCCGGTGACGAGGTCTTC
TRBV7-3	.	.	TRBJ1-5	CASSCVGRDQPQHF	TGTGCCAGCAGTTGTGTGGGGAGGGATCAGCCCCAGCATTTT
TRBV13	TRBD2	once	TRBJ2-3	CASSGRASGTTDTQYF	TGTGCCAGCAGTGGCAGGGCTAGCGGTACCACAGATACGCAGTATTTT
TRBV9	.	.	TRBJ1-1	CASSALLQGGSGAFF	TGTGCCAGCAGCGCCCTCCTCCAGGGCGGATCTGGAGCTTTCTTT
TRBV6-5	TRBD1	.	TRBJ1-6	CASSSTQGVRNSPLHF	TGTGCCAGCAGTTCAACGCAGGGGGTTCGGAATTCACCCCTCCACTTT
TRBV6-5	.	.	TRBJ2-7	CASSYSGPSESEQYF	TGTGCCAGCAGTTACTCAGGTCCTAGCGAATCAGAGCAGTACTTC
TRBV19	.	few	TRBJ2-1	CASSGGVYNEQFF	TGTGCCAGTAGCGGGGGAGTATACAATGAGCAGTTCTTC
TRBV28	TRBD1	.	TRBJ1-5	CASSLIDRAYQPQHF	TGTGCCAGCAGTTTAATTGACAGGGCCTATCAGCCCCAGCATTTT
TRBV7-6	.	.	TRBJ2-3	CASSARVGGDTQYF	TGTGCCAGCAGCGCTAGGGTAGGGGGAGATACGCAGTATTTT
TRBV14	TRBD1	.	TRBJ1-6	CASSPMTGVNSPLHF	TGTGCCAGCAGCCCCATGACAGGGGTTAATTCACCCCTCCACTTT
TRBV7-2	TRBD2	once	TRBJ2-3	CASVQSGGAFDTQYF	TGTGCCAGTGTTCAAAGCGGGGGGGCCTTTGATACGCAGTATTTT
TRBV3-1/TRBV3-2	TRBD2	few	TRBJ2-3	CASSQPSGGSTDTQYF	TGTGCCAGCAGCCAACCTAGCGGGGGTAGCACAGATACGCAGTATTTT
TRBV24-1	TRBD1	.	TRBJ2-7	CATSDLAETGPPYEQYF	TGTGCCACCAGTGATTTGGCTGAGACAGGGCCACCCTACGAGCAGTACTTC
TRBV21-1	.	.	TRBJ1-3	CASSSGRVSGPRNTIYF	TGTGCCAGCAGCTCCGGCAGGGTATCTGGCCCAAGAAACACCATATATTTT
TRBV28	.	.	TRBJ1-5	CASRETGLEHQPQHF	TGTGCCAGCAGGGAAACAGGCCTCGAGCATCAGCCCCAGCATTTT
TRBV13	.	.	TRBJ1-1	CASSRGENTEAFF	TGTGCCAGCAGCCGCGGCGAGAACACTGAAGCTTTCTTT
TRBV7-9	TRBD1	.	TRBJ1-3	CASSPNLRGLDGNTIYF	TGTGCCAGCAGCCCAAATCTCAGGGGGCTGGATGGAAACACCATATATTTT
TRBV2	TRBD2	.	TRBJ2-3	CASTPSGRVETQYF	TGTGCCAGCACCCCTAGCGGGAGAGTGGAGACGCAGTATTTT